A single sample is the source of the 12 T cell receptor beta chains below, sequenced in a study of control samples from healthy donors and cancer patients. Repertoires were generated with immunoSEQ multiplex PCR, while TCRdb's copy carries only in-frame clones and drops some. The sample consists of 150,000 or so clones, around 94% of them appearing once. The material sequenced was PBMCs. These receptors all stem from a man aged 60 to 69 with colorectal cancer.

The chain employs TRBV18 and TRBJ1-2; 8 positions agree with TRBD1. The CDR3 spans 15 residues. Germline V gene data show CDR1 as KGHSH and CDR2 as LQKENI. V dropped 1 base and J dropped 5; count of bases not matched to a gene: 6. The CDR3 bases are TGTGCCAGCTCACCACAGACAGGGGCGGAATATGGCTACACCTTC. Translation gives CASSPQTGAEYGYTF.

The chain links TRBV7-7 to TRBJ2-1; the D gene is possibly TRBD2 (5 bases). Germline CDR1 is SSHAT and CDR2 is FNYEAQ (reference sequence). The V end was cut by 1 base, the J end by 5 bases, with 12 bases between. The CDR3 is made up of 15 amino acids. This CDR3 is CASSLEVGENNEQFF. The CDR3 bases are TGTGCCAGCAGCTTAGAGGTCGGGGAAAACAATGAGCAGTTCTTC.

The chain couples TRBV28 to TRBJ1-1, with D perhaps matching TRBD1 (5 bases). The CDR3 extends over 17 amino acids. Trimming took off 6 bases at V and 0 bases at J, with 20 bases between the two ends. Germline CDR1 reads MDHEN; CDR2 reads SYDVKM. CDR3 amino acids: CASSPRRGFRVNTEAFF. CDR3 coding DNA: TGTGCCAGCAGCCCAAGAAGGGGTTTTAGGGTGAACACTGAAGCTTTCTTT.

The V call is TRBV6-5, the J call TRBJ1-4; D unclear. The V gene's germline CDR1 is MNHEY and CDR2 SVGAGI. The CDR3 totals 14 residues. Trimming cost V 2 bases and J 8 bases, with 12 bases left between them. CDR3 coding DNA: TGTGCCAGCAGTTACAGAGGGTATGACGAAAAACTGTTTTTT. Translation gives CASSYRGYDEKLFF.

The gene calls are TRBV10-3 and TRBJ2-1, with 10 positions matching TRBD2. V lost 2 bases and J lost 7; bases outside the gene matches: 5. This CDR3 has 15 residues. Germline V gene sequence: CDR1 ENHRY, CDR2 SYGVKD. CDR3 loop: CAISELSGGWNEQFF. The DNA of the CDR3 is TGTGCCATCAGTGAGCTTAGCGGGGGGTGGAATGAGCAGTTCTTC.

The V call is TRBV19, the J call TRBJ1-2; D possibly corresponds to TRBD1 (5 bases). Per germline, CDR1 LNHDA and CDR2 SQIVND (reference sequence). This CDR3 comprises 16 residues. V lost 4 bases to trimming and J lost 4 bases, with 19 bases between them. CDR3 loop: CASSRGRKGIVYGYTF. Here the CDR3 DNA reads TGTGCCAGTAGTAGGGGCCGAAAAGGGATAGTCTATGGCTACACCTTC.

The CDR3 reads CASSPPTGGMSEQYF. The CDR3 nucleotides are TGTGCCAGCAGTCCACCGACAGGCGGGATGAGTGAGCAGTACTTC. V and J are TRBV28 and TRBJ2-7; possibly TRBD1 or TRBD2 for D (6 bases each). There are 15 residues in the CDR3. Germline loops: CDR1 MDHEN, CDR2 SYDVKM. Trimming shortened V by 5 bases and J by 7 bases, and 21 bases separated the two germline ends.

V and J are TRBV24-1 and TRBJ2-3; unclear D gene. The CDR3 is made up of 14 amino acids. Trimming took 1 base from V and 0 from J, leaving 4 bases between them. Germline CDR1 is KGHDR and CDR2 is SFDVKD. The DNA of the CDR3 is TGTGCCACCAGTGATTTATCTAGCACAGATACGCAGTATTTT. This encodes CATSDLSSTDTQYF.

The rearrangement links TRBV7-9 to TRBJ1-1, with unresolved D. The germline V and J ends were trimmed by 2 bases and 5 bases, with 12 bases remaining between them. The CDR3 sequence is 14 residues long. Germline V lookup: CDR1 SEHNR, CDR2 FQNEAQ (reference sequence). The CDR3 DNA reads TGTGCCAGCAGCTTAACAAGTCCAGGTACTGAAGCTTTCTTT. It encodes CASSLTSPGTEAFF. The full variable domain, completed using reference TRBV7-9 and TRBJ1-1, is DTGVSQNPRHKITKRGQNVTFRCDPISEHNRLYWYRQTLGQGPEFLTYFQNEAQLEKSRLLSDRFSAERPKGSFSTLEIQRTEQGDSAMYLCASSLTSPGTEAFFGQGTRLTVV.

The chain has TRBV28 and TRBJ2-7; the match to TRBD1 covers 8 bases. This CDR3 contains 17 residues. The V segment lost 5 bases and the J segment 4 bases; nucleotides outside the gene matches: 16. CDR1 MDHEN and CDR2 SYDVKM come from the germline V gene. The CDR3 nucleotides read TGTGCCAGCAGTCCTCTCGGACAGGGTGGATTTCGATACGAGCAGTACTTC. Protein: CASSPLGQGGFRYEQYF.

This chain uses TRBV5-1 with TRBJ2-1; a weak D match, TRBD2 (5 bases). This CDR3 has 15 amino acids. The V end lost 4 bases, the J end lost 5 bases, and 16 bases lay between the germline ends. Germline V CDR1 and CDR2: SGHRS, YFSETQ. CDR3 nucleotide sequence: TGCGCCAGCAGCCACCTCCCGGGGTCCGACAATGAGCAGTTCTTC. Encoded protein: CASSHLPGSDNEQFF.

This chain connects TRBV12-3 or TRBV12-4 to TRBJ2-7; 10 nucleotides match TRBD1. The CDR3 is made up of 13 amino acids. Germline trimming cut 6 bases from V and 5 bases from J; bases unmatched to any gene: 4. The CDR3 DNA sequence: TGTGCCAGCAGCTTGACAGGGGGCGACGAGCAGTACTTC. It specifies CASSLTGGDEQYF.